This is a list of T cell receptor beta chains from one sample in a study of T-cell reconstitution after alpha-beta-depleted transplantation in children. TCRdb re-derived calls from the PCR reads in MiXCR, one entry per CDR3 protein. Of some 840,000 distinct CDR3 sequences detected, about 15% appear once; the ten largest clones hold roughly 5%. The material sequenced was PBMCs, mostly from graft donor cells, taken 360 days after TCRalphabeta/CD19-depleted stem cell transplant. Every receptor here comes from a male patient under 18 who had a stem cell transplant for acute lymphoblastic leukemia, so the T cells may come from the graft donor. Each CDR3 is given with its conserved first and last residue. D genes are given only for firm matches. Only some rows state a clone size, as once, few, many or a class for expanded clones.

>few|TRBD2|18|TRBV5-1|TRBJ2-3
TGCGCCAGCAGCCCCCCCCCGGGACTAGCGCCGAGCACAGATACGCAGTATTTT
CASSPPPGLAPSTDTQYF
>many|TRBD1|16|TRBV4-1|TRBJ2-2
TGCGCCAGCAGCCGCACCGGGACAGTGATGGGCGGGGAGCTGTTTTTT
CASSRTGTVMGGELFF
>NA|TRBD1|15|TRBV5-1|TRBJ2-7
TGCGCCAGCAGCTTGTGGAGGACAGGGGGCGACGAGCAGTACTTC
CASSLWRTGGDEQYF
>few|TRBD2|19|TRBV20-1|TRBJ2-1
TGCAGTGCTAGAGATTTAAGCGGGAGGGCCCCTATATCCTACAATGAGCAGTTCTTC
CSARDLSGRAPISYNEQFF
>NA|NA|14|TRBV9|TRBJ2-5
TGTGCCAGCAGCGCAGACCCTAGCGAGATGACCCAGTACTTC
CASSADPSEMTQYF
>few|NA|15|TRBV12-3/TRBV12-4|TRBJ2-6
TGTGCCAGCAGTTTTTTGATCGGTGGGGCCAACGTCCTGACTTTC
CASSFLIGGANVLTF
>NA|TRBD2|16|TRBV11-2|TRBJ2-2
TGTGCCAGCAGCCGGCCGACTAGCGGGAGATCCGGGGAGCTGTTTTTT
CASSRPTSGRSGELFF
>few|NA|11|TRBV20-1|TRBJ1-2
TGCAGTTTCAGCTCTAACTATGGCTACACCTTC
CSFSSNYGYTF
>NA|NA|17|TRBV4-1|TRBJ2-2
TGCGCCAGCAGCCGGTTCGAGCGGTTCGCGAACACCGGGGAGCTGTTTTTT
CASSRFERFANTGELFF
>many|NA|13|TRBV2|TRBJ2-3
TGTGCCCGCCAGGCTAGCCCCGCAGATACGCAGTATTTT
CARQASPADTQYF
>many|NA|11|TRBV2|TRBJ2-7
TGTGCCACCCAAGGGATGGAACAGGGGTACTTC
CATQGMEQGYF
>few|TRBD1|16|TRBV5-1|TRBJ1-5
TGCGCCAGCAGCTTGGGTACAGGGGGCAGCGATCAGCCCCAGCATTTT
CASSLGTGGSDQPQHF
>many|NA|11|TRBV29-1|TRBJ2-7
TGCAGCGTTGTCGGTACCTACGAGCAGTACTTC
CSVVGTYEQYF
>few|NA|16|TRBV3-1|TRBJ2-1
TGTGCCAGCAGAGACTCCGGCTTTAGCTCCTACAATGAGCAGTTCTTC
CASRDSGFSSYNEQFF
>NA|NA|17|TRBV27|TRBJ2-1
TGTGCCAGCAGTTCCCTGAGGGGGGGGGGTCCCTACAATGAGCAGTTCTTC
CASSSLRGGGPYNEQFF
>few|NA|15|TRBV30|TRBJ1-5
TGTGCCTGGAGTCACTTTGGGACTTGGAATCAGCCCCAGCATTTT
CAWSHFGTWNQPQHF
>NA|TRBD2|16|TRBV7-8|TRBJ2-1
TGTGCCAGCAGCTTCTCACGACTAGCGGCCTACAATGAGCAGTTCTTC
CASSFSRLAAYNEQFF
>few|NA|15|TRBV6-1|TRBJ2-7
TGTGCCAGCAGTAAGTACAGGGATATTTCCTACGAGCAGTACTTC
CASSKYRDISYEQYF
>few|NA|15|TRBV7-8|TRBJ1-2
TGTGCCAGCAGCTTGCAGACAGCCGGGAACGATGGCTACACCTTC
CASSLQTAGNDGYTF
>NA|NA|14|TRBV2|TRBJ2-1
TGTGCGATTGTGGGGCTAGCGAGTTACAATGAGCAGTTCTTC
CAIVGLASYNEQFF
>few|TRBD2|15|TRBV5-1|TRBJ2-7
TGCGCCAGCAGCTTGGCCAGCGGGAGTTGGAACGAGCAGTACTTC
CASSLASGSWNEQYF
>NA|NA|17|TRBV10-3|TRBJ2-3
TGTGCCATCAGTGAGTCGAGGTCGCTTTCCAACACAGATACGCAGTATTTT
CAISESRSLSNTDTQYF
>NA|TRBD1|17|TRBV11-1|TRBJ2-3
TGTGCCAGCAGCTCCCATCGCCGGACAGGAGGTGCAGATACGCAGTATTTT
CASSSHRRTGGADTQYF
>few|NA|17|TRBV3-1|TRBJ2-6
TGTGCCAGCAGCCAAGGCTGGGGGGACTCTGGGGCCAACGTCCTGACTTTC
CASSQGWGDSGANVLTF
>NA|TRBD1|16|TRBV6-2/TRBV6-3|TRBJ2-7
TGTGCCAGCAGTTGGGTACCGTCGACAGGGGGGGGCGAGCTGTACTTC
CASSWVPSTGGGELYF
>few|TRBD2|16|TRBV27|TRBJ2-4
TGTGCCAGCAGTTCGGGACTAGCGCCGTTCGTAAACATTCAGTACTTC
CASSSGLAPFVNIQYF
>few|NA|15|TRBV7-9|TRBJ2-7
TGTGCCAGCAGCTTTAGCTTGGACGGGGCCTACGAGCAGTACTTC
CASSFSLDGAYEQYF
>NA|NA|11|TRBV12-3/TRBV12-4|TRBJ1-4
TGTGCCAGCAGCCTTCATGGAAAACTGTTTTTT
CASSLHGKLFF
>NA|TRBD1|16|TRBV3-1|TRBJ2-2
TGTGCCAGCAGCCGCCGCCAGCCGGACAGGGAAGGGGAGCTGTTTTTT
CASSRRQPDREGELFF
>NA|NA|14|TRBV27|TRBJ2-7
TGTGCCAGCAGCTCCAACCGGGACACAACCTCGGAGTACTTC
CASSSNRDTTSEYF
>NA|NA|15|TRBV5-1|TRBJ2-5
TGCGCCAGCAGCCTACCCGACTCCCTGGGCGAGACCCAGTACTTC
CASSLPDSLGETQYF
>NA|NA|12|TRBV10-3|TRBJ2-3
TGTGCCATCAGTGAGTGGTCTAGAGAGGTGTATTTT
CAISEWSREVYF
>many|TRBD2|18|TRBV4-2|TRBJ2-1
TGTGCCAGCAGCAACTTGGGTCGCGGGAGGGCAGGCTACAATGAGCAGTTCTTC
CASSNLGRGRAGYNEQFF
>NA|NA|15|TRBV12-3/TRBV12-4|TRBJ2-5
TGTGCCAGCAGTTTCGGGCAGTCCCCCCAAGAGACCCAGTACTTC
CASSFGQSPQETQYF
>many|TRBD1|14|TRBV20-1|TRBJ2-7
TGCAGTGCTAGTCTTTTGGACAGGGTCAACGAGCAGTACTTC
CSASLLDRVNEQYF
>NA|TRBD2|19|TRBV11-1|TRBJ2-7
TGTGCCAGCAGCTTAATATTGGGAGGCCTAGCGGGTCGCGGCTACGAGCAGTACTTC
CASSLILGGLAGRGYEQYF
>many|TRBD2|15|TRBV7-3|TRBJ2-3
TGTGCCAGCAGCCCTAGCGGGAGGGCCGTAGATACGCAGTATTTT
CASSPSGRAVDTQYF
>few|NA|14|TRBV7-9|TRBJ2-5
TGTGCCAGCAGCCCTCGGACTATCCAAGAGACCCAGTACTTC
CASSPRTIQETQYF
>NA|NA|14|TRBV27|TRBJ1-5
TGTGCCAGCAGGAGAACTGTAAAGTCCCAGCCCCAGCATTTT
CASRRTVKSQPQHF
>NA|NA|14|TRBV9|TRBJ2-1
TGTGCCAGCAGCCCTCCCGGGGTGGGCAATGAGCAGTTCTTC
CASSPPGVGNEQFF
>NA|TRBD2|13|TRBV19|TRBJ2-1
TGTGCCAGTGGTACTAGCGTGTACAATGAGCAGTTCTTC
CASGTSVYNEQFF
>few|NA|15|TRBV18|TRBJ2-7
TGTGCCAGCTCACCACAGGTCGGGTATATCTACGAGCAGTACTTC
CASSPQVGYIYEQYF
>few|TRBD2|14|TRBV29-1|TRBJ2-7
TGCAGCGTTGGGGGTCTAGCGGACCGGGCCGAGCAGTACTTC
CSVGGLADRAEQYF
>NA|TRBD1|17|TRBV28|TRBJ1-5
TGTGCCAGCAGTTTTATAGGGGGACAGAGTTACAATCAGCCCCAGCATTTT
CASSFIGGQSYNQPQHF
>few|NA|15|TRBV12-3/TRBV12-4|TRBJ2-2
TGTGCCAGCAGTTTTGAGGACATTAACACCGGGGAGCTGTTTTTT
CASSFEDINTGELFF
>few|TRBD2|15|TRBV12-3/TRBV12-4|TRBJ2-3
TGTGCCAGCAGACGTCCGGGACTAACCACAGATACGCAGTATTTT
CASRRPGLTTDTQYF
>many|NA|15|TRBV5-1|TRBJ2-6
TGCGCCAGCAGCTTGGATGGGACTGGGGCCAACGTCCTGACTTTC
CASSLDGTGANVLTF
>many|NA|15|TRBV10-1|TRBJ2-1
TGCGCCAGCAGTGAGTCGGTAGCGGCGTTCAATGAGCAGTTCTTC
CASSESVAAFNEQFF
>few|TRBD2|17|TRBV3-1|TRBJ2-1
TGTGCCAGCAGCCCAGGACTAGCGGGAGAGTGGGACAATGAGCAGTTCTTC
CASSPGLAGEWDNEQFF
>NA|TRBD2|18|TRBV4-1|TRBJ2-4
TGCGCCAGCAGCCAAGGGCCCCTAGCGGTTGGAACCAAAAACATTCAGTACTTC
CASSQGPLAVGTKNIQYF
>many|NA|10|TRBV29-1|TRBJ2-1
TGCAGCGTCGACTACAATGAGCAGTTCTTC
CSVDYNEQFF
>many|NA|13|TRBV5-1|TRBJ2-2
TGCGCCAGCAGCTTGGAGGGCACCGGGGAGCTGTTTTTT
CASSLEGTGELFF
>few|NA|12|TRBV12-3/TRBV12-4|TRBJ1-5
TGTGCCAGCAGTCCAGGGTCAGGGCCCCAGCATTTT
CASSPGSGPQHF
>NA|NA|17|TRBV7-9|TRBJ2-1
TGTGCCAGCAGCTTAGTTGTAGCGGACCCAGAGGACAATGAGCAGTTCTTC
CASSLVVADPEDNEQFF